This TCR beta chain emerged from a study of blood T cell repertoires in COVID-19. Study overall: Sites across the United States, Italy and Spain contributed samples from acute and convalescent COVID-19. PBMCs, B-cell-depleted T cells, or T cells provided the cDNA or gDNA that made up the material.

Under the authors' procedure: Estimation of nucleated cell counts relied on the amplification of reference gene primers. Method: immunoSEQ multiplex PCR; TCRdb's copy keeps in-frame clones and lacks some. The V and J calls and clone size are taken from that table; D and trimming were inferred from the DNA. The data contain over 300,000 clones, 90% of them singletons. There are 14 residues in the CDR3. Germline CDR1 MNHEY, CDR2 SVGEGT. The ends lost 5 bases at V and 2 bases at J; junction bases unmatched: 4. The chain is built from TRBV6-2 or TRBV6-3 and TRBJ1-1; 8 nucleotides align to TRBD1. The TCR was taken from a man in his late teens or twenties with active or convalescent COVID-19. Sequences were obtained from peripheral blood. The CDR3: CASSRQGLNTEAFF. The CDR3 coding sequence is TGTGCCAGCAGTCGACAGGGGTTAAACACTGAAGCTTTCTTT.